The 27 T cell receptor beta chains presented below share a single source sample, sequenced in a study of T cell clones after liver transplantation. This table comes from immunoSEQ multiplex PCR, and its TCRdb copy is limited to in-frame clones, with some not included. The sample consists of about 99,000 clones, roughly 80% of them appearing once. The sample in question was CD4+ T cells from blood, obtained before liver transplant. Every receptor here comes from a human donor who received a liver transplant.

The chain's CDR3 is CASAGTRNTEAFF. In nucleotides, the CDR3 is TGTGCCAGCGCCGGGACACGAAACACTGAAGCTTTCTTT. This chain joins TRBV2 and TRBJ1-1, with a possible D match to TRBD1 (6 bases). Germline CDR1 is SNHLY and CDR2 is FYNNEI. This CDR3 is built from 13 residues. Trimming pared 8 bases from V and 2 bases from J, leaving 12 bases between.

The chain recombines TRBV19 with TRBJ1-1, with TRBD1 matching over 8 bases. The germline V gene encodes CDR1 LNHDA and CDR2 SQIVND (reference sequence). The CDR3 has 15 amino acids. V lost 7 bases and J lost 7; bases outside the gene matches: 14. CDR3 bases: TGTGCCAGTATCACCCTATCGACAGGGGATGGTGAAGCTTTCTTT. It encodes CASITLSTGDGEAFF.

This chain connects TRBV7-2 to TRBJ2-5, with D unresolved. CDR3 size: 13 residues. Germline V gene data show CDR1 as SGHTA and CDR2 as FQGNSA. V was cut by 1 base and J by 4 bases, with 7 bases left in between. DNA for the CDR3: TGTGCCAGCAGCTTAGAGCCCAGAGAGACCCAGTACTTC. It codes for CASSLEPRETQYF.

This clone was detected a few times. The chain recombines TRBV18 with TRBJ2-6; no firm D call. V shed 2 bases and J shed 1 base, with 9 bases lying between them. This CDR3 spans 16 amino acids. Looked up from germline, CDR1 is KGHSH and CDR2 is LQKENI. The CDR3: CASSPSPISGANVLTF. Here the CDR3 DNA reads TGTGCCAGCTCACCATCCCCCATATCTGGGGCCAACGTCCTGACTTTC. Filled out from reference TRBV18 and TRBJ2-6, the complete variable domain reads NAGVMQNPRHLVRRRGQEARLRCSPMKGHSHVYWYRQLPEEGLKFMVYLQKENIIDESGMPKERFSAEFPKEGPSILRIQQVVRGDSAAYFCASSPSPISGANVLTFGAGSRLTVL.

The rearrangement joins TRBV30 to TRBJ1-6; D uncertain. Germline loops: CDR1 GTSNPN, CDR2 SVGIG (reference sequence). V was clipped by 3 bases and J by 7 bases, with 13 bases between them. This CDR3 has 14 amino acids. CDR3 in DNA: TGTGCCTGGAGGATCGGGGAATGGAATTCACCCCTCCACTTT. Translation: CAWRIGEWNSPLHF. The full variable domain, rest sourced from reference TRBV30 and TRBJ1-6, is SQTIHQWPATLVQPVGSPLSLECTVEGTSNPNLYWYRQAAGRGLQLLFYSVGIGQISSEVPQNLSASRPQDRQFILSSKKLLLSDSGFYLCAWRIGEWNSPLHFGNGTRLTVT.

Note on this clone: At one end, the junction sequence differs from germline, possibly due to a read error. The rearrangement uses TRBV7-7 and TRBJ2-2; TRBD1 is a possible D gene (5 bases). Germline V gives CDR1 SSHAT, CDR2 FNYEAQ (reference sequence). The CDR3 covers 14 residues. CDR3 protein: CTSSLDSITGELFF. CDR3 in DNA: TGTACCAGCAGCCTAGACAGTATCACCGGGGAGCTGTTTTTT. The full variable domain, with the rest looked up from reference TRBV7-7 and TRBJ2-2, is GAGVSQSPRYKVTKRGQDVTLRCDPISSHATLYWYQQALGQGPEFLTYFNYEAQPDKSGLPSDRFSAERPEGSISTLTIQRTEQRDSAMYRCTSSLDSITGELFFGEGSRLTVL.

The chain carries TRBV29-1 and TRBJ2-5; possibly TRBD1 or TRBD2 for D (5 bases each). Trimming removed 0 bases at V and 2 bases at J, with 16 bases between. This CDR3 has 16 residues. The germline V gene encodes CDR1 SQVTM and CDR2 ANQGSEA. The CDR3 DNA follows: TGCAGCGTTGAAGATCTTGGGACGGCCGGGCAAGAGACCCAGTACTTC. Encoded protein: CSVEDLGTAGQETQYF. Full variable domain (missing parts from reference TRBV29-1 and TRBJ2-5): SAVISQKPSRDICQRGTSLTIQCQVDSQVTMMFWYRQQPGQSLTLIATANQGSEATYESGFVIDKFPISRPNLTFSTLTVSNMSPEDSSIYLCSVEDLGTAGQETQYFGPGTRLLVL.

This clone appeared a single time. The genes are TRBV6-1 and TRBJ1-6; D gene ambiguous. Trimming left V 3 bases short and J 7 bases short, with 16 bases between. There are 16 residues in the CDR3. Germline loops: CDR1 MNHNS, CDR2 SASEGT. The CDR3 DNA reads TGTGCCAGCAGTGAGCGGGTTTCGAGGGCGAATTCACCCCTCCACTTT. Protein product: CASSERVSRANSPLHF.

The chain combines TRBV19 with TRBJ1-6; perhaps TRBD1 as D (5 bases). Germline CDR1 LNHDA, CDR2 SQIVND (reference sequence). Trimming pared 4 bases from V and 6 bases from J, leaving 10 bases between. This CDR3 has 14 amino acids. For the CDR3, the DNA is TGTGCCAGTAGTACACAGGTCCTTAATTCACCCCTCCACTTT. Protein: CASSTQVLNSPLHF.

The gene calls are TRBV27 and TRBJ2-7; 12 nucleotides line up with TRBD2. The CDR3 contains 18 residues. Germline CDR1 MNHEY, CDR2 SMNVEV (reference sequence). V trimming: 4 bases; J trimming: 0 bases; junction bases outside the gene matches: 10. CDR3 DNA: TGTGCCAGCAGTTCGCGACTAGCGGGGGCCCCAAGCTCCTACGAGCAGTACTTC. Encoded protein: CASSSRLAGAPSSYEQYF.

The J gene is TRBJ2-1, the V gene TRBV6-1, with D possibly being TRBD2 (7 bases). Trimming shortened V by 6 bases and J by 7 bases, and 13 bases separated the two germline ends. The germline V gene has CDR1 MNHNS and CDR2 SASEGT. This CDR3 contains 13 residues. The CDR3 nucleotides read TGTGCCAGCAGGAGGGGGGGAGTGAATGAGCAGTTCTTC. This codes for CASRRGGVNEQFF.

The rearrangement uses TRBV7-6 and TRBJ2-5, with no clear D. V lost 4 bases and J lost 4, with 4 bases in between. The CDR3 is made up of 11 amino acids. Per germline, CDR1 SGHVS and CDR2 FNYEAQ. The CDR3, as DNA: TGTGCCAGCAGCTCCCGAGAGACCCAGTACTTC. Translated: CASSSRETQYF. The whole variable domain, remainder taken from reference TRBV7-6 and TRBJ2-5, is GAGVSQSPRYKVTKRGQDVALRCDPISGHVSLYWYRQALGQGPEFLTYFNYEAQQDKSGLPNDRFSAERPEGSISTLTIQRTEQRDSAMYRCASSSRETQYFGPGTRLLVL.

The chain recombines TRBV18 with TRBJ1-3; D unclear. Trimming removed 2 bases at V and 9 bases at J, with 14 bases between. Germline V lookup: CDR1 KGHSH, CDR2 LQKENI. The CDR3 is 14 amino acids. CDR3 region: CASSPSGSWGTIYF. The CDR3 DNA follows: TGTGCCAGCTCACCATCAGGTTCCTGGGGCACCATATATTTT.

The chain carries TRBV2 and TRBJ1-5; a weak D match, TRBD1 (6 bases). The CDR3 runs 14 residues. In germline, CDR1 is SNHLY, CDR2 FYNNEI. Trimming cost V 4 bases and J 2 bases, with 9 bases left between them. CDR3 bases: TGTGCCAGCAGTGCAGGGGATGGCAATCAGCCCCAGCATTTT. Translated: CASSAGDGNQPQHF.

The chain has TRBV7-2 and TRBJ1-2; D not resolved. In germline, CDR1 is SGHTA, CDR2 FQGNSA. The length of the CDR3 is 17 residues. Trimming pared 4 bases from V and 4 bases from J, leaving 22 bases between. CDR3 coding DNA: TGTGCCAGCAGCTCCTCGGAGCGTCTCCCGCGTGGCTATGGCTACACCTTC. This translates into CASSSSERLPRGYGYTF.

The DNA of the CDR3 is TGTGCCAGCAGTCCAAGAGACGCGACCTCCCTCGGGGCTTTCTTT. Encoded protein: CASSPRDATSLGAFF. V and J are TRBV28 and TRBJ1-1; no clear D. There are 15 residues in the CDR3. V was clipped by 5 bases and J by 11 bases, with 24 bases between them. CDR1 MDHEN and CDR2 SYDVKM come from the germline V gene.

This chain uses TRBV7-9 with TRBJ1-2, with D tentatively TRBD1 (5 bases). V was cut by 11 bases and J by 7 bases, with 23 bases left in between. Germline CDR1 SEHNR, CDR2 FQNEAQ (reference sequence). This CDR3 is built from 14 residues. CDR3: CASKWGGAEGGYTF. Written as DNA, the CDR3 is TGTGCCTCCAAGTGGGGGGGAGCAGAGGGTGGCTACACCTTC.

J is TRBJ1-1 and V is TRBV4-1; maybe TRBD1 (6 bases). V was clipped by 6 bases and J by 1 base, with 9 bases between them. Per the germline V gene, CDR1 is MGHRA and CDR2 is YSYEKL. The CDR3 has 13 amino acids. In DNA form, the CDR3 reads TGCGCCAGCAGATGGACAGCGAACACTGAAGCTTTCTTT. As protein: CASRWTANTEAFF.

This clone was detected once. The chain links TRBV11-2 to TRBJ1-1; 7 positions match TRBD1. V was pared by 6 bases and J by 1 base, with 8 bases of the junction left unmatched. This CDR3 is built from 15 residues. CDR1 and CDR2 (germline): SGHAT, FQNNGV. In DNA form, the CDR3 reads TGTGCCAGCAGGCCCGCCGGGACAGCGAACACTGAAGCTTTCTTT. This codes for CASRPAGTANTEAFF.

This chain uses TRBV5-1 with TRBJ1-1; D is perhaps TRBD1 (6 bases). This CDR3 is 16 amino acids long. V was shortened by 3 bases and J by 0 bases, with 15 bases between the two germline ends. Per the germline V gene, CDR1 is SGHRS and CDR2 is YFSETQ. The CDR3 DNA follows: TGCGCCAGCAGCTCGACAACCGGGACACTGAACACTGAAGCTTTCTTT. Translation: CASSSTTGTLNTEAFF.

The V call is TRBV6-1, the J call TRBJ1-2; D ambiguous. The V gene's germline CDR1 is MNHNS and CDR2 SASEGT. This CDR3 comprises 15 residues. V was clipped by 7 bases and J by 8 bases, with 23 bases between them. The DNA for the CDR3 is TGTGCCAGCAAACTCGAAGAGGGTCTGGTCATGGGCTACACCTTC. As protein: CASKLEEGLVMGYTF.

The J gene is TRBJ1-4, the V gene TRBV28, with D possibly being TRBD1 (6 bases). V dropped 8 bases and J dropped 7 bases, with 14 bases sitting between them. The CDR3 length is 13 residues. Germline V gene data show CDR1 as MDHEN and CDR2 as SYDVKM. This chain's CDR3 is CASGGGVGEKLFF. The CDR3 bases are TGTGCCAGCGGAGGGGGGGTAGGTGAAAAACTGTTTTTT. The whole variable domain, filled in from reference TRBV28 and TRBJ1-4, reads DVKVTQSSRYLVKRTGEKVFLECVQDMDHENMFWYRQDPGLGLRLIYFSYDVKMKEKGDIPEGYSVSREKKERFSLILESASTNQTSMYLCASGGGVGEKLFFGSGTQLSVL.

The V and J genes are TRBV13 and TRBJ1-2, with unresolved D. Germline V gene lookup returns CDR1 PRHDT and CDR2 FYEKMQ (reference sequence). Trimming left V 2 bases short and J 1 base short, with 20 bases between. The length of the CDR3 is 18 residues. This chain's CDR3 is CASSLYREGGSHNYGYTF. The CDR3 nucleotides read TGTGCCAGCAGCTTATACCGAGAGGGAGGCTCTCATAACTATGGCTACACCTTC.

This chain connects TRBV7-2 to TRBJ2-1; D remains ambiguous. V was pared by 0 bases and J by 8 bases, with 11 bases between. CDR1 and CDR2 (germline): SGHTA, FQGNSA. The CDR3 covers 14 residues. CDR3 sequence: CASSLAVTSDEQFF. CDR3 bases: TGTGCCAGCAGCTTAGCGGTTACATCGGATGAGCAGTTCTTC.

The V and J genes are TRBV10-1 and TRBJ1-5; D not resolved. V was shortened by 3 bases and J by 0 bases, with 12 bases between the two germline ends. The CDR3 is 16 amino acids. From germline, CDR1 is WNHNN and CDR2 SYGVQD (reference sequence). Here the CDR3 DNA reads TGCGCCAGCAGTGACCCGGACGGTTATAGCAATCAGCCCCAGCATTTT. It yields the protein CASSDPDGYSNQPQHF.

This chain joins TRBV27 and TRBJ2-2; 11 positions agree with TRBD1. The germline V gene encodes CDR1 MNHEY and CDR2 SMNVEV (reference sequence). After removal of 8 bases from V and 0 bases from J, the junction contained 8 bases not matched to a gene. CDR3 size: 17 residues. Here the CDR3 reads CASAGRGQGANTGELFF. CDR3 DNA: TGTGCCAGCGCGGGCCGGGGACAGGGGGCGAACACCGGGGAGCTGTTTTTT.

The chain has TRBV25-1 and TRBJ2-3, with 9 bases lining up with TRBD1. Germline values: CDR1 MGHDK, CDR2 SYGVNS. V shed 4 bases and J 6 bases; nucleotides not matched to a gene: 2. The CDR3 sequence is 13 residues long. The CDR3 DNA reads as TGTGCCAGCAGTGGACAGGGGGTGGATACGCAGTATTTT. It yields the protein CASSGQGVDTQYF.